These 31 T cell receptor beta chains share one sample of origin, sequenced in a study of blood T cell repertoires in COVID-19. TCRdb's copy holds only in-frame clones and misses some; the assay was immunoSEQ multiplex PCR. The sample holds about 360,000 clones, more than 75% seen once. Source material: peripheral blood. The source is a human donor with acute or convalescent COVID-19. The donor label of this sample is uncertain.

This clone was seen more than once but under ten times. CDR3 sequence reads: CASSYVGVGYTF. The CDR3 region has the DNA TGTGCCAGCAGTTACGTAGGGGTCGGCTACACCTTC. The chain couples TRBV6-2 or TRBV6-3 to TRBJ1-2; D is perhaps TRBD1 (5 bases). Trimming took off 2 bases at V and 8 bases at J, with 9 bases between the two ends. CDR1 MNHEY and CDR2 SVGEGT come from the germline V gene. The CDR3 sequence is 12 residues long.

This chain connects TRBV28 to TRBJ1-2; TRBD1 agrees at 8 bases. CDR3 size: 15 residues. V dropped 3 bases and J dropped 4; count of bases not matched to a gene: 7. Germline CDR1 reads MDHEN; CDR2 reads SYDVKM. CDR3 nucleotide sequence: TGTGCCAGCAGTTTGAAGACAGGGGCTAGCTATGGCTACACCTTC. The encoded protein is CASSLKTGASYGYTF.

Worth noting for this clone: The same CDR3 also results from other DNA sequences found in this sample. This chain joins TRBV10-1 and TRBJ2-7; D gene unclear. The CDR3 spans 11 residues. Germline V gene sequence: CDR1 WNHNN, CDR2 SYGVQD (reference sequence). Trimming shortened V by 3 bases and J by 3 bases, and 3 bases separated the two germline ends. The DNA for the CDR3 is TGCGCCAGCAGTGATAGCTACGAGCAGTACTTC. Translating gives CASSDSYEQYF.

The chain carries TRBV6-5 and TRBJ1-1, with D unclear. V was cut by 6 bases and J by 4 bases, with 12 bases left in between. Germline CDR1 and CDR2: MNHEY and SVGAGI. This CDR3 comprises 13 residues. The CDR3 DNA reads TGTGCCAGCAGAAACACATGGAGCACTGAAGCTTTCTTT. This codes for CASRNTWSTEAFF.

This clone came up a few times. The V and J genes are TRBV20-1 and TRBJ1-5; D remains unclear. From germline, CDR1 is DFQATT and CDR2 SNEGSKA (reference sequence). The CDR3 consists of 10 residues. CDR3 in DNA: TGCAGGGGAGAGCCGCAGCCCCAGCATTTT. It specifies CRGEPQPQHF.

J is TRBJ2-7 and V is TRBV11-2; 10 positions match TRBD2. Germline V gives CDR1 SGHAT, CDR2 FQNNGV. J was trimmed by 2 bases and V by 2 bases; bases with no gene match: 9. This CDR3 comprises 17 residues. The CDR3 coding sequence is TGTGCCAGCAGCTTACGCACTAGCGGGAAGGGGACCTACGAGCAGTACTTC. Translation: CASSLRTSGKGTYEQYF.

This clone was detected only once. The identical CDR3 is also encoded by other nucleotide sequences in the sample. The DNA of the CDR3 is TGTGCCAGCAGCGTGGGCGGGGGTCGGACCGGGGAGCTGTTTTTT. Amino acids: CASSVGGGRTGELFF. V and J are TRBV9 and TRBJ2-2, with 7 bases lining up with TRBD2. This CDR3 comprises 15 residues. Germline values: CDR1 SGDLS, CDR2 YYNGEE. J lost 5 bases, V lost 2 bases, and 6 bases had no gene match. Full variable domain (outside the CDR3, taken from reference TRBV9 and TRBJ2-2): DSGVTQTPKHLITATGQRVTLRCSPRSGDLSVYWYQQSLDQGLQFLIQYYNGEERAKGNILERFSAQQFPDLHSELNLSSLELGDSALYFCASSVGGGRTGELFFGEGSRLTVL.

In DNA, the CDR3 is TGTGCCAGCAGGGTATTGGGCCCCCTCCACTTT. Translated, it gives CASRVLGPLHF. The chain recombines TRBV6-5 with TRBJ1-6; D remains ambiguous. Germline V gives CDR1 MNHEY, CDR2 SVGAGI. The CDR3 spans 11 residues. The V gene lost 6 bases and the J gene lost 13 bases, with 10 bases spanning the gap.

The chain is built from TRBV14 and TRBJ2-3, with TRBD2 matching over 11 bases. This CDR3 contains 18 residues. Germline CDR1 SGHDN, CDR2 FVKESK. V lost 3 bases to trimming and J lost 5 bases; unmatched junction nucleotides: 13. The CDR3 is CASSHLVVSGGAGDTQYF. The DNA for the CDR3 is TGTGCCAGCAGCCACCTTGTAGTTAGCGGGGGGGCCGGAGATACGCAGTATTTT.

The gene calls are TRBV5-4 and TRBJ2-7, with 8 nucleotides matching TRBD2. The germline V gene has CDR1 SGHNT and CDR2 YYREEE (reference sequence). J was trimmed by 3 bases and V by 5 bases; bases with no gene match: 10. CDR3 length: 15 residues. The CDR3 DNA sequence: TGTGCCAGCAGGTCCCGTGCGGGAGGCAACTACGAGCAGTACTTC. Its protein is CASRSRAGGNYEQYF.

In this sample, this clone turned up a few times. This chain joins TRBV7-9 and TRBJ2-7; maybe TRBD1 (5 bases). This CDR3 contains 17 residues. The V end was cut by 1 base, the J end by 2 bases, with 18 bases between. Germline CDR1 and CDR2: SEHNR and FQNEAQ (reference sequence). The CDR3 loop reads CASSLVGVTRAAYEQYF. DNA of the CDR3: TGTGCCAGCAGCTTAGTAGGGGTAACACGGGCGGCCTACGAGCAGTACTTC.

V usage is TRBV27 and J usage is TRBJ2-5; 11 nucleotides line up with TRBD2. With 6 bases clipped from V and 3 bases from J, the junction kept 9 bases outside the gene matches. CDR1 MNHEY and CDR2 SMNVEV come from the germline V gene (reference sequence). This CDR3 comprises 16 residues. The CDR3 spells CASRPWTSGLKETQYF. The DNA for the CDR3 is TGTGCCAGCAGACCTTGGACTAGCGGGCTTAAAGAGACCCAGTACTTC.

This chain links TRBV19 with TRBJ1-2; D not certain. The germline CDR1 and CDR2 sequences are LNHDA and SQIVND (reference sequence). The germline V and J ends were trimmed by 3 bases and 2 bases, with 7 bases remaining between them. This CDR3 has 13 residues. The CDR3 nucleotides are TGTGCCAGTAGTATCCGACAAAACTATGGCTACACCTTC. Translating it yields CASSIRQNYGYTF.

This clone was detected only a few times. Other DNA sequences within the sample encode an identical CDR3. DNA for the CDR3: TGTGCCAGCAGGACAGGGAACTATGGCTACACCTTC. Translated, it gives CASRTGNYGYTF. This chain connects TRBV6-5 to TRBJ1-2; 7 bases map to TRBD1. V lost 6 bases, J lost 2 bases, and 0 bases stayed unmatched. This CDR3 spans 12 amino acids. The germline V gene has CDR1 MNHEY and CDR2 SVGAGI.

This clone showed up just a few times. The V and J genes are TRBV5-1 and TRBJ1-2; 8 nucleotides match TRBD1. V trimming: 3 bases; J trimming: 7 bases; junction bases outside the gene matches: 8. Germline CDR1 and CDR2: SGHRS and YFSETQ. The CDR3 is made up of 14 amino acids. The CDR3 region has the DNA TGCGCCAGCAGCTCCTCGGACAGGGACGGTGGCTACACCTTC. Translation gives CASSSSDRDGGYTF.

This clone was seen once. The rearrangement joins TRBV19 to TRBJ1-6; D not resolved. The CDR3 is 15 amino acids. V dropped 0 bases and J dropped 9 bases, with 12 bases sitting between them. In germline, CDR1 is LNHDA, CDR2 SQIVND (reference sequence). CDR3 nucleotide sequence: TGTGCCAGTAGTATAGATCCAGGTTATGCTTCACCCCTCCACTTT. It translates to CASSIDPGYASPLHF.

This chain joins TRBV11-2 and TRBJ1-6, with 10 nucleotides matching TRBD1. Germline-derived CDR1 and CDR2 are SGHAT and FQNNGV. V was pared by 5 bases and J by 7 bases, with 5 bases of the junction left unmatched. The CDR3 extends over 15 amino acids. In DNA, the CDR3 is TGTGCCAGCAGCGGAAGACAGGGGGCAAATTCACCCCTCCACTTT. Translated, it gives CASSGRQGANSPLHF.

J is TRBJ1-1 and V is TRBV7-9; TRBD1 agrees at 8 bases. V lost 5 bases to trimming and J lost 8 bases; unmatched junction nucleotides: 16. This CDR3 region has 16 residues. The germline V gene encodes CDR1 SEHNR and CDR2 FQNEAQ (reference sequence). CDR3 sequence (DNA): TGTGCCAGCAGCCCCCGAATAGGACAGGGTCTGGCGGAAGCTTTCTTT. Its translation: CASSPRIGQGLAEAFF.

CDR3 in amino acids: CASSLLSGGSYNEQFF. The CDR3 DNA follows: TGTGCCAGCAGTTTACTTAGCGGGGGTTCCTACAATGAGCAGTTCTTC. The chain is built from TRBV27 and TRBJ2-1; 9 positions match TRBD2. This CDR3 has 16 amino acids. Looked up from germline, CDR1 is MNHEY and CDR2 is SMNVEV (reference sequence). V was pared by 2 bases and J by 1 base, with 3 bases of the junction left unmatched.

The chain employs TRBV19 and TRBJ2-1; TRBD2 agrees at 7 bases. CDR1 and CDR2 (germline): LNHDA, SQIVND (reference sequence). The CDR3 length is 14 residues. V shed 9 bases and J 3 bases; nucleotides not matched to a gene: 8. DNA for the CDR3: TGTGCCAGCCAGAGCGGGGACGTCTACAATGAGCAGTTCTTC. Protein: CASQSGDVYNEQFF.

The chain employs TRBV3-1 (or the pseudogene TRBV3-2) and TRBJ1-2; 8 positions match TRBD1. Losses at the gene ends were 4 bases for V and 0 bases for J; bases not matched to a gene: 4. CDR3 size: 15 residues. Germline V CDR1 and CDR2: LGHDT, YNNKEL (reference sequence). CDR3 region: CASSPHRGTNYGYTF. CDR3 nucleotides: TGTGCCAGCAGCCCTCACAGGGGGACTAACTATGGCTACACCTTC.

The J gene is TRBJ2-6, the V gene TRBV19; 11 nucleotides line up with TRBD1. J gave up 2 bases and V 1 base, and 1 base lay outside the gene matches. Germline V gene lookup returns CDR1 LNHDA and CDR2 SQIVND (reference sequence). The CDR3 extends over 17 amino acids. The CDR3 region is CASSIGTGGPGANVLTF. CDR3 DNA: TGTGCCAGTAGTATAGGGACAGGGGGCCCTGGGGCCAACGTCCTGACTTTC.

The V and J genes are TRBV29-1 and TRBJ1-1; 7 bases align to TRBD1. The CDR3 covers 14 residues. CDR1 SQVTM and CDR2 ANQGSEA come from the germline V gene. Trimming removed 3 bases from V and 5 bases from J; junction bases left unmatched: 9. The CDR3 DNA is TGCAGCGTTGATCATAACAGGGGACGGACTGAAGCTTTCTTT. The encoded protein is CSVDHNRGRTEAFF. Filled out from reference TRBV29-1 and TRBJ1-1, the complete variable domain reads SAVISQKPSRDICQRGTSLTIQCQVDSQVTMMFWYRQQPGQSLTLIATANQGSEATYESGFVIDKFPISRPNLTFSTLTVSNMSPEDSSIYLCSVDHNRGRTEAFFGQGTRLTVV.

V and J are TRBV5-1 and TRBJ2-3, with a weak D call TRBD2 (5 bases). Trimming cost V 5 bases and J 5 bases, with 18 bases left between them. This CDR3 has 15 amino acids. Germline V gene sequence: CDR1 SGHRS, CDR2 YFSETQ. The CDR3 sequence is CASRPASGGGDTQYF. For the CDR3, the DNA is TGCGCCAGCAGACCGGCGAGTGGAGGAGGAGATACGCAGTATTTT.

The V and J genes are TRBV19 and TRBJ2-3, with a weak D call TRBD2 (5 bases). From germline, CDR1 is LNHDA and CDR2 SQIVND (reference sequence). Trimming took off 0 bases at V and 5 bases at J, with 9 bases between the two ends. The CDR3 sequence is 14 residues long. The CDR3 nucleotides read TGTGCCAGTAGTATAGATTTCGGGAAAGATACGCAGTATTTT. Protein sequence: CASSIDFGKDTQYF.

This chain links TRBV7-2 with TRBJ2-1; 8 bases are a match to TRBD2. Germline lookup yields CDR1 SGHTA and CDR2 FQGNSA. J lost 0 bases, V lost 5 bases, and 9 bases had no gene match. This CDR3 is built from 17 residues. CDR3 nucleotide sequence: TGTGCCAGCAGCCCGAGCTCGAGCGGGAGCTCCTACAATGAGCAGTTCTTC. As protein: CASSPSSSGSSYNEQFF.

J is TRBJ2-7 and V is TRBV7-8, with 10 bases fitting TRBD2. Germline trimming cut 5 bases from V and 4 bases from J; bases unmatched to any gene: 11. Germline CDR1 SGHVS, CDR2 FQNEAQ. This CDR3 comprises 16 residues. The CDR3 DNA reads TGTGCCAGCAGCGGTGGGTTAGCGGGAGGTCCGTACGAGCAGTACTTC. Translation: CASSGGLAGGPYEQYF.

This chain links TRBV15 with TRBJ1-3; 10 bases match TRBD1. Germline V gene data show CDR1 as LNHNV and CDR2 as YYDKDF (reference sequence). The CDR3 is made up of 15 amino acids. After removal of 5 bases from V and 8 bases from J, the junction contained 9 bases not matched to a gene. The CDR3 loop reads CATSQLIGTGDTIYF. CDR3 bases: TGTGCCACCAGCCAACTTATCGGGACAGGGGACACCATATATTTT.

The V and J genes are TRBV5-4 and TRBJ2-6, with 7 bases that match TRBD1. The CDR3 is 15 amino acids. After removal of 4 bases from V and 2 bases from J, the junction contained 3 bases not matched to a gene. Germline loops: CDR1 SGHNT, CDR2 YYREEE (reference sequence). The CDR3 loop is CASSHRGAGANVLTF. The CDR3 DNA reads as TGTGCCAGCAGCCACAGGGGTGCTGGGGCCAACGTCCTGACTTTC. The full variable domain, in which reference TRBV5-4 and TRBJ2-6 provide the parts outside the CDR3, is ETGVTQSPTHLIKTRGQQVTLRCSSQSGHNTVSWYQQALGQGPQFIFQYYREEENGRGNFPPRFSGLQFPNYSSELNVNALELDDSALYLCASSHRGAGANVLTFGAGSRLTVL.

The rearrangement uses TRBV19 and TRBJ1-2; 7 positions match TRBD1. Trimming took 7 bases from V and 7 from J; bases not matched to a gene: 12. Germline V lookup: CDR1 LNHDA, CDR2 SQIVND (reference sequence). There are 14 residues in the CDR3. CDR3 in DNA: TGTGCCAGTACTCCCGCCGGGACAGAAAGTGGCTACACCTTC. Its protein product is CASTPAGTESGYTF.

The rearrangement links TRBV1 to TRBJ2-5; TRBD2 is the table's D call and was not checked against the DNA. TRBV1 is assigned pseudogene status. The CDR3 is 12 amino acids. In DNA, the CDR3 is TGCACCAGGGACTATCTCCAAGAGACCCAGTACTTC. Protein: CTRDYLQETQYF.